These 2 T cell receptor beta chains were all obtained from the same sample, sequenced in a study of regulatory T cells in long-lasting Graves disease. Arm-PCR of CDR3 regions with iRepertoire HTBI primers generated TCR beta libraries. MiXCR, run by TCRdb on the multiplex PCR reads, gives a single entry per CDR3 protein. Of hundreds of thousands of distinct CDR3 sequences detected, roughly a sixth appear once; the ten largest clones hold about 27%. Regarding time point: newly diagnosed GD, antithyroid drugs for less than 3 months. PBMCs were the source of the RNA used for TCR sequencing. These data also formed part of another study, on T cells in Graves' hyperthyroidism and ophthalmopathy.

Source: peripheral blood mononuclear cells (PBMCs), taken at new diagnosis, from a patient treated with antithyroid drugs. The receptors shown here come from a man aged 40-50 years with Graves disease.

This clonotype was detected many times. The chain carries TRBV6-1 and TRBJ1-2, with D perhaps matching TRBD1 (6 bases). CDR1 is MNHNS, CDR2 SASEGT, per germline. Trimming cost V 6 bases and J 1 base, with 9 bases left between them. The CDR3 totals 13 residues. This CDR3 is CASSHRDNYGYTF. CDR3 DNA: TGTGCCAGCAGCCACAGGGATAACTATGGCTACACCTTC.

This clonotype came up many times. The rearrangement links TRBV6-2 or TRBV6-3 to TRBJ1-2; D not certain. Germline V lookup: CDR1 MNHEY, CDR2 SVGEGT. The CDR3 has 12 amino acids. V lost 11 bases, J lost 4 bases, and 14 bases lay in between. This CDR3 reads CASGDRLYGYTF. CDR3 coding DNA: TGTGCCTCAGGAGACCGGCTCTATGGCTACACCTTC.